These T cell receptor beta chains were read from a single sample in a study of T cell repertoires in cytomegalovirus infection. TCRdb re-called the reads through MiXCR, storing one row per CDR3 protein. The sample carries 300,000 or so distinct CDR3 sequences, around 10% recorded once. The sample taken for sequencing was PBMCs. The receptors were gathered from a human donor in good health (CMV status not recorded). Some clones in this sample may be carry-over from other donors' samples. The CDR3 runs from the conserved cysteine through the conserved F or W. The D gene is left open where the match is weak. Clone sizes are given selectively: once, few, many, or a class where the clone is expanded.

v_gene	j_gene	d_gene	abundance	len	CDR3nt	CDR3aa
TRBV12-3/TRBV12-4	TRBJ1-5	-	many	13	TGTGCCAGCAGCTTTTTAAGTACATCTTCCCAGCATTTT	CASSFLSTSSQHF
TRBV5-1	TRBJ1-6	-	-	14	TGCGCCAGCCGCGTTGTTGGGGGGGATTCACCCCTCCACTTT	CASRVVGGDSPLHF
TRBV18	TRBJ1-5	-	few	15	TGTGCCAGCTCACTGTACATGGAGAGCAATCAGCCCCAGCATTTT	CASSLYMESNQPQHF
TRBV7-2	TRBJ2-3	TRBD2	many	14	TGTGCCAGCAGCTTAGATCCTAGCGGGGGGTATAAGTATTTT	CASSLDPSGGYKYF
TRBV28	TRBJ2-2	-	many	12	TGTGCCAGCAGTTTTTTGGGCAGGGAGCTGTTTTTT	CASSFLGRELFF
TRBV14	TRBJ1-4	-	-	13	TGTGCCAGCAGCCACTGGGGGCACGAAAAACTGTTTTTT	CASSHWGHEKLFF
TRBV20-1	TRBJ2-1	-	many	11	TGCAGTGCTATGAGGTTCAATGAGCAGTTCTTC	CSAMRFNEQFF
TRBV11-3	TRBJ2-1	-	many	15	TGTGCCAGCAGCTTAGATCGCGACCACTACAATGAGCAGTTCTTC	CASSLDRDHYNEQFF
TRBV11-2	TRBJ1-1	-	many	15	TGTGCCAGCAGCTCCCTACTGCGGGGACAAACTGAAGCTTTCTTT	CASSSLLRGQTEAFF
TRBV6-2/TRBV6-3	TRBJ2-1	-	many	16	TGTGCCAGCCTCAGTTACTCCAGGGACCCCTACAATGAGCAGTTCTTC	CASLSYSRDPYNEQFF
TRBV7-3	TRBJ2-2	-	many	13	TGTGCCAGCAGCTTGTATAACACCGGGGAGCTGTTTTTT	CASSLYNTGELFF
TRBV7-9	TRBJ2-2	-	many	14	TGTGCCAGCAGCTTGATACAGCGCAACGGGGAGCTGTTTTTT	CASSLIQRNGELFF
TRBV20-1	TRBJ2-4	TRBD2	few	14	TGCAGTGCTAGAGTGGGTAGCGGGGGTAACATTCAGTACTTC	CSARVGSGGNIQYF
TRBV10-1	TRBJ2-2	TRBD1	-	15	TGCGCCAGCAGTGATTGGACAGGAGGCACCGGGGAGCTGTTTTTT	CASSDWTGGTGELFF
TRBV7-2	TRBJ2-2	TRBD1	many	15	TGTGCCAGCAGCAGACAGGGTACGAACACCGGGGAGCTGTTTTTT	CASSRQGTNTGELFF
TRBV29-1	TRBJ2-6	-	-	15	TGCAGCGTTGCCATGAGGTTCTCTGGGGCCAACGTCCTGACTTTC	CSVAMRFSGANVLTF
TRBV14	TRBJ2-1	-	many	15	TGTGCCAGCAGCCAAGATAGGACAGCTTACAATGAGCAGTTCTTC	CASSQDRTAYNEQFF
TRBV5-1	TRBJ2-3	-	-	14	TGCGCCAGCAGCCTGACACGAACCACAGATACGCAGTATTTT	CASSLTRTTDTQYF
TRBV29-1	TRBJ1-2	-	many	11	TGCAGCGTTTTAGGGCACTATGGCTACACCTTC	CSVLGHYGYTF
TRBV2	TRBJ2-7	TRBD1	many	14	TGTGCCAGCACCCTGACAGGGGGGTCCTACGAGCAGTACTTC	CASTLTGGSYEQYF
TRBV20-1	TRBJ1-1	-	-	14	TGCAGTGCTAGTCAGGGTGAACGACGGACTGAAGCTTTCTTT	CSASQGERRTEAFF
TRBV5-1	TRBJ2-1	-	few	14	TGCGCCAGCAGCTTGGGGGCCGTCTACAATGAGCAGTTCTTC	CASSLGAVYNEQFF
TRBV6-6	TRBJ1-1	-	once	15	TGTGCCAGCAACAAAGTGGGGGACATACAGACTGAAGCTTTCTTT	CASNKVGDIQTEAFF
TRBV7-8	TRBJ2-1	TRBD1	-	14	TGTGCCAGCAGCTTACCACAGGGGCACAATGAGCAGTTCTTC	CASSLPQGHNEQFF
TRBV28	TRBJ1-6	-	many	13	TGTGCCAGCAGCGGGGGCGTGGGTTCACCCCTCCACTTT	CASSGGVGSPLHF
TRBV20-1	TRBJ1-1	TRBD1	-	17	TGCAGTGCTATCCCGCCCGGACAGGGCATACTGGACACTGAAGCTTTCTTT	CSAIPPGQGILDTEAFF
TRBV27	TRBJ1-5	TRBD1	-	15	TGTGCCAGCAGTAGGGAGGGACAGATGAATCAGCCCCAGCATTTT	CASSREGQMNQPQHF
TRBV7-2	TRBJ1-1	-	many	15	TGTGCCAGCAGCTTAGCGCAAATTAGGACCGTTGTTGCTTTCTTT	CASSLAQIRTVVAFF
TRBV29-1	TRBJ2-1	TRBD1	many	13	TGCAGCGTTGGGGGACAGGGGGAGAATGAGCAGTTCTTC	CSVGGQGENEQFF
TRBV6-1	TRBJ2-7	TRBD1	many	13	TGTGCCAGCACCCCGGGACAGATCTACGAGCAGTACTTC	CASTPGQIYEQYF
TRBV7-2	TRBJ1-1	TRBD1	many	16	TGTGCCAGCAGCTCGCGACCAGGGGGGAAGAACACTGAAGCTTTCTTT	CASSSRPGGKNTEAFF
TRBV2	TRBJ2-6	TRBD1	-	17	TGTGCCAGCACCAGGACAGGGGGCATCTCTGGGGCCAACGTCCTGACTTTC	CASTRTGGISGANVLTF
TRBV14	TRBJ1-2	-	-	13	TGTGCCAGCAGGCAAGGTCCCCGCGGGGGCTACACCTTC	CASRQGPRGGYTF
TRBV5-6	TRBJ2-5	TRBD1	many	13	TGTGCCAGCAGCCAGGGGGTGGGAGAGACCCAGTACTTC	CASSQGVGETQYF
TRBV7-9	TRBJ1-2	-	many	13	TGTGCCAGCTCCGGGGACTCAATCTATGGCTACACCTTC	CASSGDSIYGYTF
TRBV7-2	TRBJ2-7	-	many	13	TGTGCCAGCAGCCCAAGAGTGGGCTACGAGCAGTACTTC	CASSPRVGYEQYF
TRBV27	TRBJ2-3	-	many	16	TGTGCCAGCAGTTTTCGGAAGAACCCTAGCACAGATACGCAGTATTTT	CASSFRKNPSTDTQYF
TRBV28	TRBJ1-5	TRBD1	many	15	TGTGCCAGCAGTTTAGGGACAGGGGGTAGTCAGCCCCAGCATTTT	CASSLGTGGSQPQHF
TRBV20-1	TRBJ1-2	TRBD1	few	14	TGCAGTGCTAGTAGGACAGGGGGATCAAATGGCTACACCTTC	CSASRTGGSNGYTF
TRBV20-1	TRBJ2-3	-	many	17	TGCAGTGCTAGCTTGTTGGACAGAAGTCACGTCACAGATACGCAGTATTTT	CSASLLDRSHVTDTQYF
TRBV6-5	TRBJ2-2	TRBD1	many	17	TGTGCCAGCAGTTCGTGGCAGGGGGCGGCGGACACCGGGGAGCTGTTTTTT	CASSSWQGAADTGELFF
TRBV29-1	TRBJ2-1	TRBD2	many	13	TGCAGCGGGGTAGCGGGGGGGTCGCATGAGCAGTTCTTC	CSGVAGGSHEQFF
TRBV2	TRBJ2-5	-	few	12	TGTGCCAGCACAGCCGGCGGAGAGACCCAGTACTTC	CASTAGGETQYF
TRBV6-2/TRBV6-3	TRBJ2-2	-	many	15	TGTGCCAGCACCCTCCAGTACGAGCAAACCGGGGAGCTGTTTTTT	CASTLQYEQTGELFF
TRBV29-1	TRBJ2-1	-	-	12	TGCAGCATGGAATTGGGGAGGTTTGAGCAGTTCTTC	CSMELGRFEQFF
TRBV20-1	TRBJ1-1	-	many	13	TGCAGTGCCGCCCGGATTCCGAACACTGAAGCTTTCTTT	CSAARIPNTEAFF
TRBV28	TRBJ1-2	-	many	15	TGTGCCAGCAGTTTGGGGGGAGCCCGCGGCTATGGCTACACCTTC	CASSLGGARGYGYTF
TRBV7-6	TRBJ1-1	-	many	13	TGTGCCAGCAGCTTAGGGGATGGCACTGAAGCTTTCTTT	CASSLGDGTEAFF